A single sample gave rise to the 28 T cell receptor beta chains below, sequenced in a study of human T cells and chemical hapten exposure. Time point specified: patch test 3, about 24 weeks after DPC sensitization. Treatment reported: therapeutic diphenylcyclopropenone sensitization with weekly scalp DPC. MiXCR, run by TCRdb on the RACE reads, gives a single entry per CDR3 protein. The sample records tens of thousands of distinct CDR3 sequences, 13% being singletons. This material consisted of whole blood, taken in connection with sensitization to the hapten diphenylcyclopropenone (DPC). The receptors were sampled from a woman aged 50 to 60 with alopecia areata. Some clones in this sample may be carry-over from other donors' samples.

This clonotype was detected ten times or more. This rearrangement joins TRBV2 to TRBJ2-1, with TRBD2 identical over 9 bases. V shed 10 bases and J 7 bases; nucleotides not matched to a gene: 11. The CDR3 length is 14 residues. Per germline, CDR1 SNHLY and CDR2 FYNNEI. The CDR3: CATGRGLARNEQFF. DNA for the CDR3: TGTGCCACAGGGAGGGGACTAGCACGGAATGAGCAGTTCTTC.

The chain links TRBV19 to TRBJ1-5; D not certain. The CDR3 covers 14 residues. Germline-derived CDR1 and CDR2 are LNHDA and SQIVND (reference sequence). Trimming removed 7 bases at V and 0 bases at J, with 10 bases between. Here the CDR3 reads CASMEWGSNQPQHF. The CDR3 DNA sequence: TGTGCCAGTATGGAGTGGGGTAGCAATCAGCCCCAGCATTTT. Full variable domain (outside the CDR3, taken from reference TRBV19 and TRBJ1-5): DGGITQSPKYLFRKEGQNVTLSCEQNLNHDAMYWYRQDPGQGLRLIYYSQIVNDFQKGDIAEGYSVSREKKESFPLTVTSAQKNPTAFYLCASMEWGSNQPQHFGDGTRLSIL.

V usage is TRBV12-3 or TRBV12-4 and J usage is TRBJ2-1; D is uncertain. Trimming removed 3 bases from V and 8 bases from J, with 5 bases in between. CDR3 length: 11 amino acids. CDR3 in amino acids: CASSLIDEQFF. CDR3 nucleotide sequence: TGTGCCAGCAGTTTGATCGATGAGCAGTTCTTC.

This clonotype was counted a few times. The chain uses TRBV7-9 and TRBJ1-2, with D perhaps matching TRBD1 (5 bases). CDR1 and CDR2 from the germline V gene are SEHNR and FQNEAQ (reference sequence). The CDR3 has 14 amino acids. V lost 1 base and J 5 bases, leaving 11 bases between the germline ends. The CDR3 bases are TGTGCCAGCAGCTTAGGGGGCCAGAGGTATGGCTACACCTTC. It yields the protein CASSLGGQRYGYTF.

In this sample, this clonotype turned up a few times. The chain has TRBV18 and TRBJ1-4, with D unclear. Germline V gives CDR1 KGHSH, CDR2 LQKENI. CDR3 size: 11 residues. V lost 3 bases and J lost 8, with 4 bases in between. The CDR3 protein is CASSPGEKLFF. For the CDR3, the DNA is TGTGCCAGCTCACCGGGGGAAAAACTGTTTTTT.

This clonotype was picked up a small number of times. The V gene is TRBV7-2, the J gene TRBJ2-1, with 7 bases fitting TRBD2. The germline CDR1 and CDR2 sequences are SGHTA and FQGNSA. This CDR3 contains 14 residues. J was trimmed by 6 bases and V by 4 bases; bases with no gene match: 6. The CDR3, as DNA: TGTGCCAGCAGCTCGCGACGGACTAGCAATGAGCAGTTCTTC. It codes for CASSSRRTSNEQFF.

The V gene is TRBV27, the J gene TRBJ1-1; possibly TRBD1 for D (5 bases). The ends were cut back, 8 bases at V and 6 bases at J, with 19 bases in the middle. This CDR3 has 14 residues. Germline values: CDR1 MNHEY, CDR2 SMNVEV (reference sequence). The CDR3 protein is CASANPGFPSEAFF. As DNA, the CDR3 is TGTGCCAGCGCCAACCCAGGGTTTCCATCTGAAGCTTTCTTT.

The chain carries TRBV3-1 and TRBJ2-7; 15 bases are a match to TRBD2. This CDR3 contains 15 residues. CDR1 LGHDT and CDR2 YNNKEL come from the germline V gene (reference sequence). Trimming cost V 5 bases and J 4 bases; bases outside gene matches: 3. The CDR3 sequence is CASSSGLAGGYEQYF. Written as DNA, the CDR3 is TGTGCCAGCAGCTCGGGACTAGCGGGAGGTTACGAGCAGTACTTC.

This chain joins TRBV2 and TRBJ1-6; 7 bases fit TRBD1. CDR3 length: 17 residues. Germline V gene data show CDR1 as SNHLY and CDR2 as FYNNEI. After removal of 5 bases from V and 8 bases from J, the junction contained 15 bases not matched to a gene. CDR3 protein: CASSFFGQGGMDSPLHF. The DNA for the CDR3 is TGTGCCAGCAGTTTTTTCGGCCAGGGGGGGATGGATTCACCCCTCCACTTT.

In its sample, this clonotype was seen many times. V gene TRBV20-1 combines with J gene TRBJ2-2, with TRBD1 as a possible D gene (6 bases). The CDR3 covers 14 residues. Trimming removed 2 bases at V and 3 bases at J, with 10 bases between. Germline V gene lookup returns CDR1 DFQATT and CDR2 SNEGSKA (reference sequence). CDR3 bases: TGCAGTGCTAGAACTCCAGGGGACACCGGGGAGCTGTTTTTT. Its protein is CSARTPGDTGELFF.

The table lists this clonotype with a few counts. The chain is built from TRBV20-1 and TRBJ1-1; D is uncertain. Germline loops: CDR1 DFQATT, CDR2 SNEGSKA (reference sequence). The length of the CDR3 is 12 residues. V lost 2 bases and J lost 2, with 6 bases in between. The CDR3 protein is CSARRVNTEAFF. Here the CDR3 DNA reads TGCAGTGCTAGAAGGGTTAACACTGAAGCTTTCTTT.

This clonotype showed up just a few times. The chain couples TRBV11-2 to TRBJ2-7; TRBD1 might be the D (5 bases). Germline CDR1 reads SGHAT; CDR2 reads FQNNGV. This CDR3 has 13 residues. The ends were cut back, 5 bases at V and 9 bases at J, with 17 bases in the middle. CDR3 nucleotide sequence: TGTGCCAGCAGCCCCGGGTCCAGGGAAGGGCAGTACTTC. It is translated as CASSPGSREGQYF.

This clonotype was observed a few times. This chain uses TRBV5-1 with TRBJ1-2; TRBD1 agrees at 7 bases. With 0 bases clipped from V and 6 bases from J, the junction kept 5 bases outside the gene matches. The CDR3 runs 14 residues. Germline CDR1 is SGHRS and CDR2 is YFSETQ. The CDR3 sequence is CASSLETGRNGYTF. DNA of the CDR3: TGCGCCAGCAGCTTGGAGACAGGGCGAAATGGCTACACCTTC.

This clonotype was picked up a small number of times. The chain employs TRBV10-3 and TRBJ2-7; the D gene is possibly TRBD1 (6 bases). Germline V gene data show CDR1 as ENHRY and CDR2 as SYGVKD. The CDR3 has 14 amino acids. Trimming removed 9 bases at V and 7 bases at J, with 22 bases between. The CDR3 DNA sequence: TGTGCCATAAAGGGAAGCAGGGGAACTGATGAGCAGTACTTC. Translating it yields CAIKGSRGTDEQYF.

This clonotype has at least ten counts. J is TRBJ2-3 and V is TRBV24-1, with D unclear. V was clipped by 6 bases and J by 8 bases, with 8 bases between them. The CDR3 covers 11 residues. Germline V gives CDR1 KGHDR, CDR2 SFDVKD. The CDR3, as DNA: TGTGCCACCAGTTCAGGCCTTACGCAGTATTTT. This gives the protein CATSSGLTQYF.

This clonotype was recorded a few times. The chain uses TRBV11-1 and TRBJ2-3; 10 bases are a match to TRBD2. Unmatched junction bases numbered 6, after V lost 3 bases and J lost 0 bases. Germline CDR1 is SGHAT and CDR2 is FQDESV (reference sequence). This CDR3 has 17 residues. CDR3 residues: CASSFPGLAYSTDTQYF. CDR3 in DNA: TGTGCCAGCAGCTTTCCGGGACTAGCGTATAGCACAGATACGCAGTATTTT.

This clonotype was recorded a few times. This rearrangement joins TRBV9 to TRBJ2-7; 14 positions match TRBD2. The J segment lost 8 bases and the V segment lost 2 bases, leaving 3 bases of the junction unmatched. CDR1 is SGDLS and CDR2 is YYNGEE in the germline V gene. This CDR3 spans 14 amino acids. DNA for the CDR3: TGTGCCAGCAGCGTCGGGACTAGCGGGAGCCAGCAGTACTTC. Its translation: CASSVGTSGSQQYF.

This clonotype was detected a few times. The chain combines TRBV5-1 with TRBJ1-5; 8 nucleotides line up with TRBD1. The V segment lost 4 bases and the J segment 7 bases; nucleotides outside the gene matches: 4. This CDR3 is built from 13 residues. Germline V lookup: CDR1 SGHRS, CDR2 YFSETQ. CDR3 nucleotide sequence: TGCGCCAGCAGCCTGGACAGGGAGCAGCCCCAGCATTTT. Protein: CASSLDREQPQHF.

In its sample, this clonotype was seen a few times. The CDR3 sequence: CASSQTLSGSVPETQYF. CDR3 nucleotide sequence: TGTGCCAGCAGCCAAACCCTTAGCGGGAGCGTTCCAGAGACCCAGTACTTC. The chain carries TRBV3-1 and TRBJ2-5; 9 bases are a match to TRBD2. The germline V gene has CDR1 LGHDT and CDR2 YNNKEL (reference sequence). The CDR3 consists of 17 residues. V trimming: 2 bases; J trimming: 4 bases; junction bases outside the gene matches: 11.

This clonotype was seen more than once but under ten times. The V gene is TRBV15, the J gene TRBJ1-1; D is unresolved. Germline lookup yields CDR1 LNHNV and CDR2 YYDKDF (reference sequence). V was shortened by 0 bases and J by 6 bases, with 14 bases between the two germline ends. This CDR3 is 15 amino acids long. In DNA form, the CDR3 reads TGTGCCACCAGCAGAGATACGGGAAGTTTGGCTGAAGCTTTCTTT. Its protein is CATSRDTGSLAEAFF. The full variable domain, rest sourced from reference TRBV15 and TRBJ1-1, is DAMVIQNPRYQVTQFGKPVTLSCSQTLNHNVMYWYQQKSSQAPKLLFHYYDKDFNNEADTPDNFQSRRPNTSFCFLDIRSPGLGDTAMYLCATSRDTGSLAEAFFGQGTRLTVV.

The chain combines TRBV7-9 with TRBJ1-4; D remains ambiguous. Germline CDR1 is SEHNR and CDR2 is FQNEAQ (reference sequence). CDR3 length: 15 amino acids. V lost 1 base and J lost 3, with 9 bases in between. The CDR3 sequence: CASSLVGTPNEKLFF. CDR3 in DNA: TGTGCCAGCAGCTTAGTTGGTACGCCTAATGAAAAACTGTTTTTT.

This clonotype was counted only a few times. V is TRBV19 and J is TRBJ1-2; D unclear. The CDR3 is 15 residues long. From germline, CDR1 is LNHDA and CDR2 SQIVND (reference sequence). The V gene lost 1 base and the J gene lost 7 bases, with 16 bases spanning the gap. The CDR3 loop reads CASSIAQVAGSGYTF. Written as DNA, the CDR3 is TGTGCCAGTAGTATAGCCCAGGTGGCGGGATCTGGCTACACCTTC.

This clonotype was seen ten or more times. The V gene is TRBV9, the J gene TRBJ1-4; D uncertain. V shed 2 bases and J shed 8 bases, with 7 bases lying between them. Looked up from germline, CDR1 is SGDLS and CDR2 is YYNGEE. This CDR3 region has 12 residues. The CDR3 DNA follows: TGTGCCAGCAGCGTGGAAGGCGAAAAACTGTTTTTT. Translating it yields CASSVEGEKLFF.

The CDR3 DNA follows: TGTGCCTGGAGTTTGGGGAGTGGAAACACCATATATTTT. Protein sequence: CAWSLGSGNTIYF. The rearrangement joins TRBV30 to TRBJ1-3; the D is unclear. The CDR3 is 13 amino acids. V was clipped by 2 bases and J by 3 bases, with 8 bases between them. The germline gives CDR1 GTSNPN, CDR2 SVGIG (reference sequence).

This clonotype occurred a few times. CDR3 sequence reads: CASSTERAYGNTIYF. CDR3 coding DNA: TGTGCCAGCAGCACAGAGAGGGCTTACGGAAACACCATATATTTT. The genes are TRBV7-9 and TRBJ1-3; the D is unclear. The CDR3 contains 15 residues. V was shortened by 5 bases and J by 4 bases, with 15 bases between the two germline ends. Germline lookup yields CDR1 SEHNR and CDR2 FQNEAQ (reference sequence).

The CDR3 nucleotides read TGTGCCAGCAGCCCCAGAGTTTCTGGGGCCAACGTCCTGACTTTC. It translates to CASSPRVSGANVLTF. The chain uses TRBV5-6 and TRBJ2-6; no reliable D call. V lost 4 bases, J lost 1 base, and 9 bases lay in between. Germline values: CDR1 SGHDT, CDR2 YYEEEE. This CDR3 contains 15 residues. Full variable domain (rest looked up from reference TRBV5-6 and TRBJ2-6): DAGVTQSPTHLIKTRGQQVTLRCSPKSGHDTVSWYQQALGQGPQFIFQYYEEEERQRGNFPDRFSGHQFPNYSSELNVNALLLGDSALYLCASSPRVSGANVLTFGAGSRLTVL.

This clonotype occurred a few times. V and J are TRBV10-3 and TRBJ1-1; TRBD1 aligns across 12 bases. CDR1 is ENHRY and CDR2 is SYGVKD in the germline V gene. There are 14 residues in the CDR3. With V trimmed by 7 bases and J by 5 bases, 5 bases remained unmatched. The CDR3 DNA reads TGTGCCATCATGGGACAGGGGGCAGGGACTGAAGCTTTCTTT. Encoded protein: CAIMGQGAGTEAFF.

This clonotype has at least ten counts. The V call is TRBV11-2, the J call TRBJ1-2; D is uncertain. V lost 6 bases and J lost 4, with 15 bases in between. The germline gives CDR1 SGHAT, CDR2 FQNNGV. The CDR3 has 14 residues. The DNA for the CDR3 is TGTGCCAGCAGACGGGCATATAGCCCCTATGGCTACACCTTC. It codes for CASRRAYSPYGYTF.